The entry below describes one TCR beta chain. The antigen remains undetermined. A sample-barcoded 5' primer and a J-beta primer mix were used in a second PCR of about 6 to 11 cycles. TCRdb independently ran MiXCR on the 5' RACE reads; one entry per CDR3 protein. The sample has over 700,000 distinct CDR3 sequences; 25% are singletons. The data were taken from a study of blood T cells in healthy people across ages. General study results and limits: Age advanced and TCR beta diversity per million T cells fell, roughly linearly. Fewer expanded clones and more diversity marked long-lived versus aged donors.

Caucasian, healthy and from Russia, the donors were aged between roughly 6 and 95. V was trimmed by 0 bases and J by 1 base, leaving 15 bases between them. This CDR3 spans 17 amino acids. CDR1 LGHNA and CDR2 YSLEER come from the germline V gene. These data were also filed under a second study, of T cells of mothers and their children.

The specimen sequenced was blood. The clonotype originates from a boy aged 10-17 years in good health. V is TRBV4-3 and J is TRBJ2-5; D is undetermined. DNA for the CDR3: TGCGCCAGCAGCCAAGATGTCGCAGCCGTACCCCAAGAGACCCAGTACTTC. Translating it yields CASSQDVAAVPQETQYF.